This TCR beta chain is drawn from a study of OX40 agonist ivuxolimab in advanced cancers. Blood samples were obtained at baseline, cycle 4 day 1, and cycle 7 day 1. TCRdb keeps only in-frame clones here, not all; method: immunoSEQ multiplex PCR. The sample lists approximately 84,000 clones, roughly 89% seen once, with around 0.19% in the top ten. Broader study findings: Several nonresponders also turned out to have low normalized T-cell clonal expansion. Antigens targeted by the expanded peripheral T cells were not determined. On average, CD8+ T cells showed a greater number of expanded clones than CD4+.

CDR3 size: 14 residues. From germline, CDR1 is MNHEY and CDR2 SVGAGI. V lost 5 bases, J lost 0 bases, and 11 bases lay in between. About this clone: Its antigen remains unidentified.

The source is an adult with an advanced solid tumor such as melanoma, head and neck, liver or kidney cancer. Sequencing used CD4+ or CD8+ T cells sorted from blood, obtained in a trial of the OX40 agonist ivuxolimab. The V call is TRBV6-5, the J call TRBJ2-7; D is perhaps TRBD1 (6 bases). CDR3 in DNA: TGTGCCAGCAGTCCTGACAGGAGCTCCTACGAGCAGTACTTC. Translated: CASSPDRSSYEQYF.